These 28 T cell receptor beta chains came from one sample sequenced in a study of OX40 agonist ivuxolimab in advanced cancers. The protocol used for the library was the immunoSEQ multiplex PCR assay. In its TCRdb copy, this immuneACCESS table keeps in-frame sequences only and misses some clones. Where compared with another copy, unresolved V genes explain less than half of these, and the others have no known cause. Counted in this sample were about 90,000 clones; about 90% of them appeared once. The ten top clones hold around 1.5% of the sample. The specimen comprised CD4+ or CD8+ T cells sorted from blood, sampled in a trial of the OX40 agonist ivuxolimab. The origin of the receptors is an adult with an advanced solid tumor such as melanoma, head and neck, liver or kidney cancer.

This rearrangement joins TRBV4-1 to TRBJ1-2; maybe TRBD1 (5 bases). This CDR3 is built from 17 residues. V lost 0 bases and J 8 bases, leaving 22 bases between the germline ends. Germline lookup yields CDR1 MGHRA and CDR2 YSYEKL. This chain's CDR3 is CASSQEGWDPRGRGYTF. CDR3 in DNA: TGCGCCAGCAGCCAAGAGGGGTGGGACCCCCGAGGGCGGGGCTACACCTTC.

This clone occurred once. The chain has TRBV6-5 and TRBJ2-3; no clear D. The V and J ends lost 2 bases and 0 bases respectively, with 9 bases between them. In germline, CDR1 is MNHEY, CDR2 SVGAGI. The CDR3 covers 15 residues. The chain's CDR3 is CASSYGRFSTDTQYF. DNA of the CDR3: TGTGCCAGCAGTTACGGACGGTTTAGCACAGATACGCAGTATTTT.

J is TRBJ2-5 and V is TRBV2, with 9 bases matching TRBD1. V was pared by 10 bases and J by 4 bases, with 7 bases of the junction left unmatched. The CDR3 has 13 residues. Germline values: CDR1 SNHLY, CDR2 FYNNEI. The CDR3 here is CATRTGAGETQYF. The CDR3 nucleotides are TGTGCCACCCGGACAGGGGCAGGAGAGACCCAGTACTTC. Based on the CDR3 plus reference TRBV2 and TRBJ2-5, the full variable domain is EPEVTQTPSHQVTQMGQEVILRCVPISNHLYFYWYRQILGQKVEFLVSFYNNEISEKSEIFDDQFSVERPDGSNFTLKIRSTKLEDSAMYFCATRTGAGETQYFGPGTRLLVL.

CDR3 coding DNA: TGTGCCAGCAGGCCATCCCCCAATCAGCCCCAGCATTTT. Its translation: CASRPSPNQPQHF. The rearrangement uses TRBV2 and TRBJ1-5; no firm D call. The CDR3 has 13 residues. The germline CDR1 and CDR2 sequences are SNHLY and FYNNEI. Trimming took 6 bases from V and 3 from J, leaving 9 bases between them.

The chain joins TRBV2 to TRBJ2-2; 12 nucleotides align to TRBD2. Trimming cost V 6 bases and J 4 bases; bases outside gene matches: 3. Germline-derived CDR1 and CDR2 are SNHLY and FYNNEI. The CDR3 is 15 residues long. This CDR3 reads CASRGGLAGTGELFF. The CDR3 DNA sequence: TGTGCCAGCAGGGGGGGACTAGCGGGCACCGGGGAGCTGTTTTTT. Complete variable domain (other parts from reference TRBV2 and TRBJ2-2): EPEVTQTPSHQVTQMGQEVILRCVPISNHLYFYWYRQILGQKVEFLVSFYNNEISEKSEIFDDQFSVERPDGSNFTLKIRSTKLEDSAMYFCASRGGLAGTGELFFGEGSRLTVL.

CDR3 DNA sequence: TGTGCCAGCAGTTGGGGAGGGACCGGGGCCAACGTCCTGACTTTC. Translating it yields CASSWGGTGANVLTF. This chain connects TRBV7-3 to TRBJ2-6; 7 nucleotides align to TRBD2. After removal of 6 bases from V and 4 bases from J, the junction contained 6 bases not matched to a gene. This CDR3 has 15 residues. Germline lookup yields CDR1 SGHTA and CDR2 FQGTGA.

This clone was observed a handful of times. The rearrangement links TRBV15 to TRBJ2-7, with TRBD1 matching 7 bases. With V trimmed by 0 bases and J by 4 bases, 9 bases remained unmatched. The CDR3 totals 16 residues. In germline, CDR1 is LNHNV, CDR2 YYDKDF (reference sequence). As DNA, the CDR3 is TGTGCCACCAGCAGAGAGGCACAGGGGCCTTATTACGAGCAGTACTTC. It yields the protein CATSREAQGPYYEQYF. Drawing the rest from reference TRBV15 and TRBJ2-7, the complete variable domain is DAMVIQNPRYQVTQFGKPVTLSCSQTLNHNVMYWYQQKSSQAPKLLFHYYDKDFNNEADTPDNFQSRRPNTSFCFLDIRSPGLGDTAMYLCATSREAQGPYYEQYFGPGTRLTVT.

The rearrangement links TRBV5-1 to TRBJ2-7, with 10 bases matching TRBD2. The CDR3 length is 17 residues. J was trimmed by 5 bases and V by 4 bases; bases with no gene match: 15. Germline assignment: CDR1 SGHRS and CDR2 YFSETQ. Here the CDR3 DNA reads TGCGCCAGCAGCCCTAGACTAGCGGGTACCCCTAACCACGAGCAGTACTTC. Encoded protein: CASSPRLAGTPNHEQYF. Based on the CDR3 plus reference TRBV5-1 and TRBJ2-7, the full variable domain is KAGVTQTPRYLIKTRGQQVTLSCSPISGHRSVSWYQQTPGQGLQFLFEYFSETQRNKGNFPGRFSGRQFSNSRSEMNVSTLELGDSALYLCASSPRLAGTPNHEQYFGPGTRLTVT.

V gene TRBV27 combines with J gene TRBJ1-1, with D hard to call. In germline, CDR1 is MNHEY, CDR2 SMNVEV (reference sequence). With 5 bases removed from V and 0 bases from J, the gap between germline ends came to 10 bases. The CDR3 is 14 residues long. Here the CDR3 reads CASSPQNMNTEAFF. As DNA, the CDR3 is TGTGCCAGCAGTCCACAGAACATGAACACTGAAGCTTTCTTT.

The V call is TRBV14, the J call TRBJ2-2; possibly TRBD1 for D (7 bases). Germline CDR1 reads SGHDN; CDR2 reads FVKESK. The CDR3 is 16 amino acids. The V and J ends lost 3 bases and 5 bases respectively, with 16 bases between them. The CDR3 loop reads CASSQQASGGTGELFF. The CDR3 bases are TGTGCCAGCAGCCAGCAGGCTTCAGGGGGGACCGGGGAGCTGTTTTTT.

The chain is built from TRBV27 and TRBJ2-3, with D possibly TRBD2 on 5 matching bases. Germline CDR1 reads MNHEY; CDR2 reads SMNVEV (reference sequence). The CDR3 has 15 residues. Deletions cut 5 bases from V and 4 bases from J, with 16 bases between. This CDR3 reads CASSIGKGMADTQYF. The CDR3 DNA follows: TGTGCCAGCAGTATCGGGAAAGGTATGGCAGATACGCAGTATTTT.

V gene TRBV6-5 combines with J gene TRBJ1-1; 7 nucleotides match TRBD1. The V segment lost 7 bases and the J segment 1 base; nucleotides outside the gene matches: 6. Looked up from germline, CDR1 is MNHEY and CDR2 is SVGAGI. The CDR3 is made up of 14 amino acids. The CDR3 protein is CASKLGQPNTEAFF. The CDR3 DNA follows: TGTGCCAGCAAACTGGGACAGCCGAACACTGAAGCTTTCTTT.

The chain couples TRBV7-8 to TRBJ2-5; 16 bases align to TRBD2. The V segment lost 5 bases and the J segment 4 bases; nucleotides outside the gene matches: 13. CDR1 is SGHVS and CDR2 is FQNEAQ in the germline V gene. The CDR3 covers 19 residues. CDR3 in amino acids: CASSPQGTSGRAIVETQYF. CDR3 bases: TGTGCCAGCAGCCCGCAGGGGACTAGCGGGAGGGCCATCGTAGAGACCCAGTACTTC.

The CDR3 protein is CASSPEQGNTGELFF. CDR3 in DNA: TGTGCCAGCTCGCCGGAACAGGGGAACACCGGGGAGCTGTTTTTT. The V gene is TRBV18, the J gene TRBJ2-2, with D perhaps TRBD1 (6 bases). Germline V gene sequence: CDR1 KGHSH, CDR2 LQKENI. Trimming shortened V by 6 bases and J by 1 base, and 12 bases separated the two germline ends. This CDR3 comprises 15 residues.

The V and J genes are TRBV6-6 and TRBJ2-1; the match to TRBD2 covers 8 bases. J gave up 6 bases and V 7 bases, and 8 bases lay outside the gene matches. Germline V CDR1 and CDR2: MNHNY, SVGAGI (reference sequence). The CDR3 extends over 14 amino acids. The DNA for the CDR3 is TGTGCCAGCACGGGTACTAGCGGTACCAATGAGCAGTTCTTC. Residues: CASTGTSGTNEQFF.

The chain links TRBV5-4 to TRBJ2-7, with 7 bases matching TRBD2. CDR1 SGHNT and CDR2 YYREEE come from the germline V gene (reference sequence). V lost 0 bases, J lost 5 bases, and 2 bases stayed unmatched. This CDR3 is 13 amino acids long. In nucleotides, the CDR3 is TGTGCCAGCAGCTTGGTGAGCGGGAACGAGCAGTACTTC. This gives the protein CASSLVSGNEQYF.

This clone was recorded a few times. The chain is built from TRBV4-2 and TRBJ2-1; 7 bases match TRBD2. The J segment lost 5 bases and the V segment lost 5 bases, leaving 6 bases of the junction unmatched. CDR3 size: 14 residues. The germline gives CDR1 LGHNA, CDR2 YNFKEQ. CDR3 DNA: TGTGCCAGCAGCGAGCGGGACCGGGACAATGAGCAGTTCTTC. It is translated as CASSERDRDNEQFF.

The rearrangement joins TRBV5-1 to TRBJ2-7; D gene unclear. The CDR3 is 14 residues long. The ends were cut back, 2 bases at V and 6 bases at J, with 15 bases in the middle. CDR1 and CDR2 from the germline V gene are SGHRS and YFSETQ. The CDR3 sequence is CASSFGLVATEQYF. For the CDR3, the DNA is TGCGCCAGCAGCTTCGGGCTAGTGGCCACCGAGCAGTACTTC.

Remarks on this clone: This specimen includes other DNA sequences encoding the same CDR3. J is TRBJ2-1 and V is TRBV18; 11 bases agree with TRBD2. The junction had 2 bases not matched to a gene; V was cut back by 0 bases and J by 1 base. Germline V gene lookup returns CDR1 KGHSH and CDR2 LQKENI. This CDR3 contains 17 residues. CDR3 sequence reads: CASSPPGLAVSYNEQFF. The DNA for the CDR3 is TGTGCCAGCTCACCACCGGGACTAGCGGTTTCCTACAATGAGCAGTTCTTC.

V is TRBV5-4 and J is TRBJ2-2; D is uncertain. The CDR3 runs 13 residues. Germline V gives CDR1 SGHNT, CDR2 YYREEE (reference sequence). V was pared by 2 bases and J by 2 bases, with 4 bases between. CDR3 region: CASSFHNTGELFF. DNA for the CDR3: TGTGCCAGCAGCTTTCACAACACCGGGGAGCTGTTTTTT.

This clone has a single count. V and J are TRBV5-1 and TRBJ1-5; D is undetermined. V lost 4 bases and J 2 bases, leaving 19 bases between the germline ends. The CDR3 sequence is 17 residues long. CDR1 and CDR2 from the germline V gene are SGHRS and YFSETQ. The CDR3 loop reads CASSPGPHGDGNQPQHF. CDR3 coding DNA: TGCGCCAGCAGCCCAGGACCGCACGGGGATGGCAATCAGCCCCAGCATTTT.

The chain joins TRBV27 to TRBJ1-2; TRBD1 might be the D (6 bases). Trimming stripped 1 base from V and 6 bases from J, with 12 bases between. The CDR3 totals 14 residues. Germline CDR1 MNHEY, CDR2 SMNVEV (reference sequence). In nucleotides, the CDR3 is TGTGCCAGCAGTTTATTCGCAGGGGAGAATGGCTACACCTTC. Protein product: CASSLFAGENGYTF.

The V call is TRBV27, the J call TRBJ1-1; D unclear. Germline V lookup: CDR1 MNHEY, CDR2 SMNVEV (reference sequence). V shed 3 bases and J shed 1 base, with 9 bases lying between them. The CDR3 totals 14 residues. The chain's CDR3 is CASSLTPGNTEAFF. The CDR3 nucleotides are TGTGCCAGCAGTTTGACCCCAGGGAACACTGAAGCTTTCTTT.

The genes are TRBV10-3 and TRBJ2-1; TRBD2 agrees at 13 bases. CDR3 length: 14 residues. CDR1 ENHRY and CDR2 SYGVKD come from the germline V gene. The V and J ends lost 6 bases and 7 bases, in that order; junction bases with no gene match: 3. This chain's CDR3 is CAIRGLAGKNEQFF. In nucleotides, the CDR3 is TGTGCCATCAGGGGACTAGCGGGAAAGAATGAGCAGTTCTTC.

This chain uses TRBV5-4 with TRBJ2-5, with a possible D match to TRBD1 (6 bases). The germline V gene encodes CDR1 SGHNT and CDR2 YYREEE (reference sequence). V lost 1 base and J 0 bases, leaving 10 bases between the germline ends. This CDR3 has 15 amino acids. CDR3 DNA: TGTGCCAGCAGCTTGTTGACAGGCAACCAAGAGACCCAGTACTTC. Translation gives CASSLLTGNQETQYF.

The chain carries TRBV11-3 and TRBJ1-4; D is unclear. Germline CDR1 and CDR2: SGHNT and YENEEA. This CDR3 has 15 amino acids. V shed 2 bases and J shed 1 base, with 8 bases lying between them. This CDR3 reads CASSLTDGTNEKLFF. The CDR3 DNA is TGTGCCAGCAGCTTAACGGACGGAACTAATGAAAAACTGTTTTTT.

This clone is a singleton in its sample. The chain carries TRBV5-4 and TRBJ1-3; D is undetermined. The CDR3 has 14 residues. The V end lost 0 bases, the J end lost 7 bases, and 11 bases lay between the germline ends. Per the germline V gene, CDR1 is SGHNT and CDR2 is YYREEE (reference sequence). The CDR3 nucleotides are TGTGCCAGCAGCTTGGACAGCCGAGGCAACACCATATATTTT. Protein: CASSLDSRGNTIYF. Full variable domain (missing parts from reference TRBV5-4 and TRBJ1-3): ETGVTQSPTHLIKTRGQQVTLRCSSQSGHNTVSWYQQALGQGPQFIFQYYREEENGRGNFPPRFSGLQFPNYSSELNVNALELDDSALYLCASSLDSRGNTIYFGEGSWLTVV.

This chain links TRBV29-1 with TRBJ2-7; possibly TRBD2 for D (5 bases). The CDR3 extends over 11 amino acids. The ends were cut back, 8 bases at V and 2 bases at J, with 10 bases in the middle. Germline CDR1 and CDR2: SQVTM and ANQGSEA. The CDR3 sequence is CSCSVTYEQYF. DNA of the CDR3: TGCAGCTGTAGCGTTACCTACGAGCAGTACTTC.